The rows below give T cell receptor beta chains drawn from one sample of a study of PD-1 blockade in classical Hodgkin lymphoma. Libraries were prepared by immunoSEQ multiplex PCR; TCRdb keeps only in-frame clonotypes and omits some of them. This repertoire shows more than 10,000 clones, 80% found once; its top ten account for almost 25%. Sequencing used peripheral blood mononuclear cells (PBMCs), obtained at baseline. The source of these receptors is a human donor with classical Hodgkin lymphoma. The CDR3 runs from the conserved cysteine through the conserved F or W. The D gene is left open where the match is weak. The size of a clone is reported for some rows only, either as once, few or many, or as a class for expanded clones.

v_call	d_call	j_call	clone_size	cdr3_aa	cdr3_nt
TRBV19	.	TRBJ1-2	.	CASSIASAEYYGYTF	TGTGCCAGTAGTATCGCGAGTGCGGAGTACTATGGCTACACCTTC
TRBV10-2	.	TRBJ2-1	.	CASLDFANHNEQFF	TGCGCCAGCCTGGACTTCGCAAACCACAATGAGCAGTTCTTC
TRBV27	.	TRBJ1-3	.	CASSPGLSSGNTIYF	TGTGCCAGCAGCCCGGGACTGAGTTCTGGAAACACCATATATTTT
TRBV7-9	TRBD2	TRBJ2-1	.	CASQSGAYNEQFF	TGTGCCAGTCAAAGCGGGGCCTACAATGAGCAGTTCTTC
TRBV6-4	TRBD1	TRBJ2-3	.	CASSPQGQGTDTQYF	TGTGCCAGCAGCCCCCAAGGACAGGGGACAGATACGCAGTATTTT
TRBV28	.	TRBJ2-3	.	CASSSGETDTQYF	TGTGCCAGCAGTTCCGGAGAAACGGATACGCAGTATTTT
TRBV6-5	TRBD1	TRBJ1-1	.	CASSYLTGGWTEAFF	TGTGCCAGCAGTTACCTCACAGGGGGTTGGACTGAAGCTTTCTTT
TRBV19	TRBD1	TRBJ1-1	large	CASSISGGPNTEAFF	TGTGCCAGTAGTATATCAGGGGGCCCGAACACTGAAGCTTTCTTT